The subject of this entry is one T cell receptor (beta chain). This sample was taken from a study of blood T cell repertoires in COVID-19. Trimming at V came to 3 bases and at J to 5 bases, leaving 9 bases not matched to a gene. Germline V gene lookup returns CDR1 SGHDN and CDR2 FVKESK. The CDR3 loop spans 15 amino acids. Sequencing was performed with immunoSEQ multiplex PCR; in TCRdb, only in-frame clones are kept and a portion is missing. Here the sample spans around 230,000 clones, about 90% being singletons. The receptor comes from a middle-aged woman with acute COVID-19. The specimen was PBMCs or T cells enriched from blood (not recorded which). The gene calls are TRBV14 and TRBJ2-7, with TRBD1 identical over 8 bases. The CDR3 sequence is CASSHSGGATDEQYF. The CDR3, as DNA: TGTGCCAGCAGCCATTCAGGGGGCGCCACGGACGAGCAGTACTTC.